These 21 T cell receptor beta chains share one sample of origin, sequenced in a study of identical twins. TCRdb used MiXCR to reprocess the 5' RACE reads, holding one entry per CDR3 protein. The top ten clones hold 14% to 15% of a sample with 200,000 to 250,000 distinct CDR3 sequences, 5% to 7% of them seen once. Separately, the same data were catalogued under a study of T cells expressing NK-cell markers.

The material sequenced was CD8+ T cells sorted from blood. These receptors were obtained from a woman aged 18-29 years in good health.

Many counts were recorded for this clonotype. The chain has TRBV5-1 and TRBJ2-3; perhaps TRBD2 as D (6 bases). The germline V and J ends were trimmed by 2 bases and 0 bases, with 10 bases remaining between them. Per germline, CDR1 SGHRS and CDR2 YFSETQ. This CDR3 is 15 amino acids long. Here the CDR3 reads CASSFLRDSTDTQYF. As DNA, the CDR3 is TGCGCCAGCAGCTTTTTGCGGGACAGCACAGATACGCAGTATTTT.

At least ten counts were recorded for this clonotype. The rearrangement joins TRBV11-1 to TRBJ2-7, with TRBD1 matching over 11 bases. CDR3 length: 18 amino acids. The germline gives CDR1 SGHAT, CDR2 FQDESV (reference sequence). Trimming cost V 4 bases and J 1 base; bases outside gene matches: 12. CDR3 bases: TGTGCCAGCAGCTCGCCACCGGGACAGGGGGTCCATTCCTACGAGCAGTACTTC. Amino acid sequence: CASSSPPGQGVHSYEQYF. The full variable domain, with the rest looked up from reference TRBV11-1 and TRBJ2-7, is EAEVAQSPRYKITEKSQAVAFWCDPISGHATLYWYRQILGQGPELLVQFQDESVVDDSQLPKDRFSAERLKGVDSTLKIQPAELGDSAMYLCASSSPPGQGVHSYEQYFGPGTRLTVT.

The genes are TRBV14 and TRBJ1-4, with D uncertain. The CDR3 extends over 15 amino acids. Germline CDR1 is SGHDN and CDR2 is FVKESK. The V and J ends lost 3 bases and 5 bases respectively, with 13 bases between them. The CDR3 spells CASSQTGRRNEKLFF. DNA for the CDR3: TGTGCCAGCAGCCAGACTGGCCGCCGGAATGAAAAACTGTTTTTT.

This chain connects TRBV7-9 to TRBJ1-1, with D maybe TRBD1 (6 bases). CDR3 length equals 14 residues. Trimming stripped 6 bases from V and 4 bases from J, with 15 bases between. Germline assignment: CDR1 SEHNR and CDR2 FQNEAQ (reference sequence). The DNA of the CDR3 is TGTGCCAGCAGACGGACAGAGAGAGGCACTGAAGCTTTCTTT. Protein product: CASRRTERGTEAFF.

This chain joins TRBV12-3 or TRBV12-4 and TRBJ1-2, with TRBD1 identical over 7 bases. This CDR3 comprises 16 residues. V lost 5 bases, J lost 0 bases, and 9 bases stayed unmatched. The CDR3 spells CASSPPRQGANYGYTF. CDR3 nucleotide sequence: TGTGCCAGCAGTCCACCCCGACAGGGAGCTAACTATGGCTACACCTTC.

This chain links TRBV28 with TRBJ1-5; 8 positions match TRBD1. The CDR3 extends over 15 amino acids. Per germline, CDR1 MDHEN and CDR2 SYDVKM. V dropped 3 bases and J dropped 7; count of bases not matched to a gene: 8. The CDR3 sequence: CASSFYQGARQPQHF. The CDR3 DNA is TGTGCCAGCAGTTTCTATCAGGGGGCTCGGCAGCCCCAGCATTTT.

The table lists this clonotype with many counts. The chain uses TRBV7-8 and TRBJ2-1; TRBD2 matches 8 bases. The germline CDR1 and CDR2 sequences are SGHVS and FQNEAQ. The CDR3 length is 17 residues. J was trimmed by 1 base and V by 1 base; bases with no gene match: 6. CDR3 nucleotides: TGTGCCAGCAGCTTAGTGGAATCGGGGGGGTCCTACAATGAGCAGTTCTTC. Translated, it gives CASSLVESGGSYNEQFF.

This clonotype has just a few counts. This chain links TRBV4-3 with TRBJ2-5; 9 bases line up with TRBD2. Germline values: CDR1 LGHNA, CDR2 YSLEER. The V gene end was trimmed by 3 bases and the J gene end by 2 bases; junction bases not matched to a gene: 10. CDR3 length equals 17 residues. The CDR3 here is CASSHTSSGMTQETQYF. CDR3 DNA: TGCGCCAGCAGCCACACTTCTAGCGGGATGACTCAAGAGACCCAGTACTTC.

This clonotype has a count of ten or more. The chain recombines TRBV7-9 with TRBJ2-7, with 9 bases matching TRBD1. Germline-derived CDR1 and CDR2 are SEHNR and FQNEAQ (reference sequence). The CDR3 is 14 amino acids. The ends lost 5 bases at V and 5 bases at J; junction bases unmatched: 7. The CDR3 spells CASSRPGQGNEQYF. CDR3 nucleotide sequence: TGTGCCAGCAGCCGACCGGGACAGGGAAACGAGCAGTACTTC.

The sample holds a few counts of this clonotype. J is TRBJ2-3 and V is TRBV6-5; D might be TRBD2 (5 bases). Between the trimmed V and J ends, which lost 2 bases and 3 bases, there was a span of 9 bases. CDR3 size: 14 residues. Per the germline V gene, CDR1 is MNHEY and CDR2 is SVGAGI. This CDR3 reads CASSYVSATDTQYF. The CDR3 DNA is TGTGCCAGCAGTTACGTTAGCGCAACAGATACGCAGTATTTT.

This clonotype appeared a few times. CDR3 DNA: TGTGCCAGCAGTTTCCCCGGGACAGGCCATGAAGCTTTCTTT. Its translation: CASSFPGTGHEAFF. The chain has TRBV27 and TRBJ1-1; TRBD1 aligns across 8 bases. V was clipped by 3 bases and J by 7 bases; unmatched bases: 7. This CDR3 has 14 residues. The germline CDR1 and CDR2 sequences are MNHEY and SMNVEV (reference sequence).

The table lists this clonotype with a few counts. This chain connects TRBV5-6 to TRBJ2-3; D may be TRBD1 (6 bases). Germline values: CDR1 SGHDT, CDR2 YYEEEE. The V end was cut by 2 bases, the J end by 0 bases, with 13 bases between. The CDR3 loop spans 16 amino acids. CDR3: CASSLQGFLSTDTQYF. In nucleotides, the CDR3 is TGTGCCAGCAGCTTACAGGGTTTCCTAAGCACAGATACGCAGTATTTT. The full variable domain, rest sourced from reference TRBV5-6 and TRBJ2-3, is DAGVTQSPTHLIKTRGQQVTLRCSPKSGHDTVSWYQQALGQGPQFIFQYYEEEERQRGNFPDRFSGHQFPNYSSELNVNALLLGDSALYLCASSLQGFLSTDTQYFGPGTRLTVL.

The chain combines TRBV12-5 with TRBJ1-5; 9 positions agree with TRBD1. Trimming at V came to 4 bases and at J to 2 bases, leaving 6 bases not matched to a gene. The V gene's germline CDR1 is LGHNT and CDR2 FRNRAP. The CDR3 contains 16 residues. CDR3 DNA: TGTGCTAGTGGTTCACCGGACAGGGGCCGCAATCAGCCCCAGCATTTT. Translating gives CASGSPDRGRNQPQHF. Full variable domain (remainder filled in from reference TRBV12-5 and TRBJ1-5): DARVTQTPRHKVTEMGQEVTMRCQPILGHNTVFWYRQTMMQGLELLAYFRNRAPLDDSGMPKDRFSAEMPDATLATLKIQPSEPRDSAVYFCASGSPDRGRNQPQHFGDGTRLSIL.

This clonotype has more than one count but fewer than ten. The V call is TRBV5-5, the J call TRBJ1-2; D is ambiguous. CDR3 length: 13 residues. In germline, CDR1 is SGHKS, CDR2 YYEKEE (reference sequence). V was pared by 4 bases and J by 6 bases, with 13 bases between. CDR3 nucleotides: TGTGCCAGCAGCCTTGCGGGATCCCATGGCTACACCTTC. Translating gives CASSLAGSHGYTF.

V is TRBV9 and J is TRBJ1-2; D unresolved. V lost 0 bases and J lost 4, with 13 bases in between. Germline lookup yields CDR1 SGDLS and CDR2 YYNGEE. This CDR3 is 15 amino acids long. The CDR3 loop is CASSVASTSSYGYTF. CDR3 sequence (DNA): TGTGCCAGCAGCGTAGCTTCGACCAGTAGCTATGGCTACACCTTC.

J is TRBJ1-1 and V is TRBV5-5; D is undetermined. The germline CDR1 and CDR2 sequences are SGHKS and YYEKEE (reference sequence). The ends were cut back, 1 base at V and 4 bases at J, with 11 bases in the middle. The CDR3 covers 14 residues. This chain's CDR3 is CASSLISVGTEAFF. CDR3 DNA sequence: TGTGCCAGCAGCTTGATCAGTGTAGGCACTGAAGCTTTCTTT.

This clonotype was seen only a few times. At one boundary the junction diverges from the germline segment, which might be a read error. The chain joins TRBV7-2 to TRBJ2-2; D uncertain. CDR1 and CDR2 (germline): SGHTA, FQGNSA. This CDR3 is built from 12 residues. The CDR3 is CASTLPRRGLFF. The CDR3 coding sequence is TGTGCCAGCACCTTACCCAGGCGTGGGCTGTTTTTT.

This clonotype showed up many times. The chain uses TRBV2 and TRBJ2-2; D is undetermined. Germline values: CDR1 SNHLY, CDR2 FYNNEI. Trimming took 4 bases from V and 2 from J, leaving 5 bases between them. CDR3 size: 13 residues. CDR3: CASSVTNTGELFF. The CDR3 DNA reads as TGTGCCAGCAGTGTAACAAACACCGGGGAGCTGTTTTTT.

This clonotype was counted ten times or more. The chain is built from TRBV7-9 and TRBJ2-1; 13 bases agree with TRBD2. Germline-derived CDR1 and CDR2 are SEHNR and FQNEAQ (reference sequence). This CDR3 is built from 15 residues. The junction had 6 bases not matched to a gene; V was cut back by 5 bases and J by 8 bases. CDR3 coding DNA: TGTGCCAGCAGCCCCGGGACTAGCGGGGTTTATGAGCAGTTCTTC. Its translation: CASSPGTSGVYEQFF.

This clonotype was counted a few times. This chain links TRBV13 with TRBJ1-3, with D perhaps TRBD1 (5 bases). Germline CDR1 reads PRHDT; CDR2 reads FYEKMQ (reference sequence). The CDR3 spans 14 residues. V shed 5 bases and J shed 2 bases, with 10 bases lying between them. The CDR3 coding sequence is TGTGCCAGCAGCCCCGGGGGAGCTGGAAACACCATATATTTT. It translates to CASSPGGAGNTIYF. The full variable domain, its missing parts supplied by reference TRBV13 and TRBJ1-3, is AAGVIQSPRHLIKEKRETATLKCYPIPRHDTVYWYQQGPGQDPQFLISFYEKMQSDKGSIPDRFSAQQFSDYHSELNMSSLELGDSALYFCASSPGGAGNTIYFGEGSWLTVV.

In this sample, this clonotype turned up many times. The J gene is TRBJ1-3, the V gene TRBV6-1; D ambiguous. Trimming took 10 bases from V and 2 from J, leaving 6 bases between them. The germline V gene has CDR1 MNHNS and CDR2 SASEGT. This CDR3 has 11 amino acids. Here the CDR3 reads CATIAGNTIYF. DNA of the CDR3: TGTGCCACGATCGCTGGAAACACCATATATTTT.